The sample holds a few counts of the clone carrying this TCR beta chain. Per germline, CDR1 ENHRY and CDR2 SYGVKD. CDR3 size: 19 residues. V gave up 0 bases and J gave up 5 bases; unmatched junction bases: 16. This sample was included in a study of blood T cells in healthy people across ages. Drawing of peripheral blood yielded ten milliliters from each donor. With a J-beta primer mix and a sample-barcoded 5' primer, a second PCR ran about 6 to 11 cycles. Each CDR3 protein is one row after TCRdb ran MiXCR on the 5' RACE reads. The sample contains 650,000 to 1,000,000 distinct CDR3 sequences, under 40% of which appear only once.

This TCR was sampled from a man aged 18 to 30 in good health. V gene TRBV10-3 combines with J gene TRBJ2-5, with TRBD2 matching over 9 bases. Material: blood. The CDR3 coding sequence is TGTGCCATCAGTGAGTCGATCACAGAAGGGACTAGCACTACCGAGACCCAGTACTTC. It codes for CAISESITEGTSTTETQYF.